The rows below give T cell receptor beta chains drawn from one sample of a study of regulatory T cells in long-lasting Graves disease. MiXCR, applied by TCRdb to the multiplex PCR reads, yields one record per CDR3 protein. The sample shows about 660,000 distinct CDR3 sequences, 30% of them seen only once. Sequencing was performed on peripheral blood mononuclear cells (PBMCs), taken when the disease was refractory, from a patient treated with antithyroid drugs. The receptors were gathered from a female donor with Graves disease. Each CDR3 is given with its conserved first and last residue. Each record gives: clone size, J gene, V gene, D gene, CDR3 DNA, CDR3 protein. A D gene is named only where the DNA matches it firmly. Clone size is stated in some rows and not others, as once, few, many or a class when expanded.

size: NA; J: TRBJ2-7; V: TRBV7-6; D: NA; DNA: TGTGCCAGCAGCTTAGCGCTTGCCAGATACGAGCAGTACTTC; CDR3: CASSLALARYEQYF
size: NA; J: TRBJ1-2; V: TRBV10-3; D: TRBD1; DNA: TGTGCCACCTCCGGGACAGGGGAATACTATGGCTACACCTTC; CDR3: CATSGTGEYYGYTF
size: once; J: TRBJ1-1; V: TRBV6-1; D: TRBD1; DNA: TGTGCCAGTGGAAATCGACAGGGGCGCACTGAAGCTTTCTTT; CDR3: CASGNRQGRTEAFF
size: many; J: TRBJ1-2; V: TRBV15; D: TRBD1; DNA: TGTGCCACCAGCAGAGATTACGACGGACAGGGGATCTATGGCTACACCTTC; CDR3: CATSRDYDGQGIYGYTF
size: NA; J: TRBJ1-2; V: TRBV29-1; D: NA; DNA: TGCAGCGTGCTTGGGGGGGGGGTGAGTTACTATGGCTACACCTTC; CDR3: CSVLGGGVSYYGYTF
size: NA; J: TRBJ2-5; V: TRBV27; D: NA; DNA: TGTGCCAGCAGTCCGTCTTTGAATAGCCAAGAGACCCAGTACTTC; CDR3: CASSPSLNSQETQYF
size: few; J: TRBJ1-1; V: TRBV18; D: TRBD1; DNA: TGTGCCAGCTCACACAGGGGAGGTGACACTGAAGCTTTCTTT; CDR3: CASSHRGGDTEAFF
size: NA; J: TRBJ1-2; V: TRBV14; D: NA; DNA: TGTGCCGGCAGCCAGAGGCCCCAGGGATCTAAGTCTTATGGCTACACCTTC; CDR3: CAGSQRPQGSKSYGYTF
size: NA; J: TRBJ1-1; V: TRBV9; D: NA; DNA: TGTGCCAGCAGCTCAGAGGGCAGGGCTTCCACTGAAGCTTTCTTT; CDR3: CASSSEGRASTEAFF
size: NA; J: TRBJ2-1; V: TRBV28; D: NA; DNA: TGTGCCAGCAGTTTGGGGGCGGGAGCGGCTGAGCAGTTCTTC; CDR3: CASSLGAGAAEQFF
size: many; J: TRBJ2-2; V: TRBV28; D: NA; DNA: TGTGCCAGCAGCTTACGGGCCGGGGAGCTGTTTTTT; CDR3: CASSLRAGELFF
size: few; J: TRBJ2-7; V: TRBV11-2; D: NA; DNA: TGTGCCAGCAGCCGAGTGGGGGGGCGCCCAGGCTACGAGCAGTACTTC; CDR3: CASSRVGGRPGYEQYF
size: few; J: TRBJ1-2; V: TRBV20-1; D: TRBD1; DNA: TGCAGTGCTAGAGATAGGACAGGGGGCGAGGACGGCTACACCTTC; CDR3: CSARDRTGGEDGYTF
size: NA; J: TRBJ1-1; V: TRBV6-5; D: NA; DNA: TGTGCCAGCAGTTACGTGGTAGGGGTGTTGAACACTGGAGCTTTCTTT; CDR3: CASSYVVGVLNTGAFF
size: NA; J: TRBJ1-5; V: TRBV19; D: NA; DNA: TGTGCCAGTAACACGGGAGGAAGTCGGGGGGCCGAGCCCCAGCATTTT; CDR3: CASNTGGSRGAEPQHF
size: once; J: TRBJ2-2; V: TRBV19; D: TRBD2; DNA: TGTGCCAGTACTAGGGGAGCGGGAGGAATCGGGGAGCTGTTTTTT; CDR3: CASTRGAGGIGELFF